The 23 T cell receptor beta chains presented below share a single source sample, sequenced in a study of cytomegalovirus exposure and HLA in healthy donors. Amplification used 60 Vbeta primers and 13 Jbeta primers. Generated by immunoSEQ multiplex PCR, the TCRdb table keeps only in-frame clones and is missing some. In the table there are around 130,000 clones, 70% of which are singletons. Sequencing was carried out using PBMCs. The receptors stem from a woman in her 30s in good health and CMV-seronegative.

This chain links TRBV7-2 with TRBJ2-7; D is unresolved. The CDR3 covers 12 residues. Trimming stripped 2 bases from V and 8 bases from J, with 10 bases between. Per germline, CDR1 SGHTA and CDR2 FQGNSA. In nucleotides, the CDR3 is TGTGCCAGCAGCTTAAGAAGTGGGCAGCAGTACTTC. As protein: CASSLRSGQQYF.

The V call is TRBV10-3, the J call TRBJ1-1; possible D gene TRBD1, 6 bases. V was clipped by 0 bases and J by 6 bases, with 11 bases between them. The CDR3 length is 14 residues. Per the germline V gene, CDR1 is ENHRY and CDR2 is SYGVKD. CDR3 DNA: TGTGCCATCAGTGAGTCGAGGGACAAATCTGAAGCTTTCTTT. It yields the protein CAISESRDKSEAFF.

The rearrangement uses TRBV6-6 and TRBJ2-5; D unresolved. The V and J ends lost 3 bases and 2 bases respectively, with 7 bases between them. The length of the CDR3 is 13 residues. Germline-derived CDR1 and CDR2 are MNHNY and SVGAGI (reference sequence). CDR3 residues: CASSYPGQETQYF. The CDR3 DNA sequence: TGTGCCAGCAGTTATCCCGGGCAAGAGACCCAGTACTTC.

This chain joins TRBV2 and TRBJ1-3, with TRBD1 identical over 8 bases. Germline V gene lookup returns CDR1 SNHLY and CDR2 FYNNEI. With 6 bases clipped from V and 1 base from J, the junction kept 5 bases outside the gene matches. CDR3 size: 15 residues. Written as DNA, the CDR3 is TGTGCCAGCAGACTAGACAGGGGATCTGGAAACACCATATATTTT. This gives the protein CASRLDRGSGNTIYF.

The genes are TRBV2 and TRBJ1-2; a possible D gene is TRBD1 (5 bases). This CDR3 is built from 13 residues. From germline, CDR1 is SNHLY and CDR2 FYNNEI. Trimming cost V 6 bases and J 2 bases, with 10 bases left between them. CDR3 bases: TGTGCCAGCAGCCCCGACAGAAACTATGGCTACACCTTC. Translation gives CASSPDRNYGYTF.

The V gene is TRBV27, the J gene TRBJ2-7; possibly TRBD1 for D (6 bases). This CDR3 is 15 amino acids long. The V end was cut by 6 bases, the J end by 6 bases, with 21 bases between. CDR1 is MNHEY, CDR2 SMNVEV, per germline (reference sequence). Here the CDR3 DNA reads TGTGCCAGCAGCCCCCTGGAGACAGGCACAGGCGAGCAGTACGTC. Translation gives CASSPLETGTGEQYV.

The CDR3 protein is CASTPKGLDPYEQYV. The CDR3 DNA follows: TGTGCCAGTACCCCCAAGGGGCTAGATCCCTACGAGCAGTACGTC. V is TRBV19 and J is TRBJ2-7; weak D call: TRBD1 (5 bases). This CDR3 is 15 amino acids long. Germline assignment: CDR1 LNHDA and CDR2 SQIVND (reference sequence). Trimming took off 7 bases at V and 2 bases at J, with 18 bases between the two ends.

There are a few counts of this clone. This chain joins TRBV7-8 and TRBJ2-3; a weak D match, TRBD2 (5 bases). The germline CDR1 and CDR2 sequences are SGHVS and FQNEAQ. CDR3 size: 15 residues. V dropped 2 bases and J dropped 0 bases, with 9 bases sitting between them. The CDR3 DNA reads as TGTGCCAGCAGCTTACGGACTTTAAGCACAGATACGCAGTATTTT. It yields the protein CASSLRTLSTDTQYF.

This clone was counted a few times. V usage is TRBV7-9 and J usage is TRBJ2-5; weak D call: TRBD1 (7 bases). Germline CDR1 is SEHNR and CDR2 is FQNEAQ (reference sequence). The CDR3 covers 14 residues. V was clipped by 3 bases and J by 4 bases, with 12 bases between them. CDR3 bases: TGTGCCAGCAGCTTCGGAGGGGGCCGAGAGACCCAGTACTTC. This gives the protein CASSFGGGRETQYF.

The chain is built from TRBV14 and TRBJ1-1; maybe TRBD1 (5 bases). CDR1 is SGHDN, CDR2 FVKESK, per germline. V was pared by 4 bases and J by 4 bases, with 10 bases between. The CDR3 has 13 amino acids. The CDR3 sequence is CASSLTRGTEAFF. Written as DNA, the CDR3 is TGTGCCAGCAGCCTAACAAGGGGCACTGAAGCTTTCTTT.

The CDR3 sequence: CASSAGTDQETQYF. For the CDR3, the DNA is TGTGCCAGCAGTGCCGGGACAGACCAAGAGACCCAGTACTTC. V and J are TRBV28 and TRBJ2-5; TRBD1 aligns across 7 bases. CDR1 and CDR2 (germline): MDHEN, SYDVKM. V lost 5 bases and J lost 0; bases outside the gene matches: 3. The CDR3 has 14 amino acids.

The rearrangement uses TRBV5-1 and TRBJ2-3; TRBD2 aligns across 12 bases. V shed 0 bases, J shed 2 bases, and the junction held 7 bases outside the gene matches. Germline CDR1 is SGHRS and CDR2 is YFSETQ. The CDR3 runs to 18 residues. For the CDR3, the DNA is TGCGCCAGCAGCTTGGGTCTAGCGGGGGGGGAATTCACAGATACGCAGTATTTT. Translation gives CASSLGLAGGEFTDTQYF.

The rearrangement links TRBV2 to TRBJ2-7; 9 nucleotides line up with TRBD1. CDR1 is SNHLY, CDR2 FYNNEI, per germline. The CDR3 runs to 14 residues. J gave up 6 bases and V 5 bases, and 8 bases lay outside the gene matches. The chain's CDR3 is CASSSGTGWGEQYF. For the CDR3, the DNA is TGTGCCAGCAGTTCCGGGACAGGGTGGGGCGAGCAGTACTTC.

Of note for this clone: Other DNA variants within this sample encode the same CDR3. The genes are TRBV6-6 and TRBJ1-5, with TRBD1 matching 8 bases. Germline V gene lookup returns CDR1 MNHNY and CDR2 SVGAGI (reference sequence). Losses at the gene ends were 6 bases for V and 4 bases for J; bases not matched to a gene: 5. This CDR3 is 14 amino acids long. Written as DNA, the CDR3 is TGTGCCAGCAGCCCAGGACAGGGTAATCAGCCCCAGCATTTT. Its protein is CASSPGQGNQPQHF.

By share of the sample, this clone is medium-sized. The chain has TRBV28 and TRBJ2-7, with TRBD2 as a possible D gene (5 bases). This CDR3 has 14 residues. The V gene lost 6 bases and the J gene lost 0 bases, with 12 bases spanning the gap. Germline lookup yields CDR1 MDHEN and CDR2 SYDVKM. In DNA form, the CDR3 reads TGTGCCAGCAGCTACTTGGACTTCTCCTACGAGCAGTACTTC. Encoded protein: CASSYLDFSYEQYF.

V and J are TRBV15 and TRBJ2-7; D is undetermined. CDR3 length: 13 residues. V lost 0 bases to trimming and J lost 6 bases, with 9 bases between them. From germline, CDR1 is LNHNV and CDR2 YYDKDF (reference sequence). The CDR3 reads CATSRDSAGEQYF. For the CDR3, the DNA is TGTGCCACCAGCAGAGATTCGGCAGGCGAGCAGTACTTC.

The rearrangement joins TRBV5-4 to TRBJ2-5, with 7 bases lining up with TRBD1. The J segment lost 3 bases and the V segment lost 5 bases, leaving 4 bases of the junction unmatched. CDR1 is SGHNT and CDR2 is YYREEE in the germline V gene (reference sequence). The CDR3 has 13 residues. CDR3 nucleotide sequence: TGTGCCAGCAGGACCGGGACAGAAGAGACCCAGTACTTC. It is translated as CASRTGTEETQYF. The whole variable domain, filled in from reference TRBV5-4 and TRBJ2-5, reads ETGVTQSPTHLIKTRGQQVTLRCSSQSGHNTVSWYQQALGQGPQFIFQYYREEENGRGNFPPRFSGLQFPNYSSELNVNALELDDSALYLCASRTGTEETQYFGPGTRLLVL.

The sample holds one count of this clone. This chain links TRBV4-1 with TRBJ1-2, with unresolved D. The V gene's germline CDR1 is MGHRA and CDR2 YSYEKL. V lost 0 bases to trimming and J lost 8 bases, with 16 bases between them. This CDR3 has 15 residues. The CDR3 bases are TGCGCCAGCAGCCAAGATATGAACCGCGGTGGAGGCTACACCTTC. The encoded protein is CASSQDMNRGGGYTF.

The gene calls are TRBV7-6 and TRBJ1-2; TRBD1 is a possible D gene (5 bases). V lost 4 bases and J 4 bases, leaving 16 bases between the germline ends. The CDR3 spans 15 residues. CDR1 is SGHVS, CDR2 FNYEAQ, per germline. This CDR3 reads CASSWQTTAPYGYTF. The CDR3 DNA follows: TGTGCCAGCAGCTGGCAGACGACAGCTCCCTATGGCTACACCTTC.

V usage is TRBV28 and J usage is TRBJ1-2, with 7 bases identical to TRBD1. V was pared by 5 bases and J by 5 bases, with 5 bases of the junction left unmatched. Germline assignment: CDR1 MDHEN and CDR2 SYDVKM. The CDR3 loop spans 13 amino acids. Written as DNA, the CDR3 is TGTGCCAGCAGTATAGGACAGGAGTATGGCTACACCTTC. Translating gives CASSIGQEYGYTF.

This chain links TRBV6-1 with TRBJ1-2, with 7 positions matching TRBD1. Germline-derived CDR1 and CDR2 are MNHNS and SASEGT. Trimming removed 1 base from V and 2 bases from J; junction bases left unmatched: 4. The CDR3 extends over 15 amino acids. In DNA form, the CDR3 reads TGTGCCAGCAGTGAAGGAGGGGGCGCGAACTATGGCTACACCTTC. Its translation: CASSEGGGANYGYTF.

The chain links TRBV6-6 to TRBJ2-3; possibly TRBD2 for D (6 bases). Germline assignment: CDR1 MNHNY and CDR2 SVGAGI (reference sequence). Trimming pared 6 bases from V and 4 bases from J, leaving 11 bases between. The CDR3 has 13 amino acids. The chain's CDR3 is CASRGGVPDTQYF. In DNA form, the CDR3 reads TGTGCCAGCAGAGGAGGGGTCCCAGATACGCAGTATTTT.

This rearrangement joins TRBV28 to TRBJ1-2; D is undetermined. V dropped 3 bases and J dropped 8 bases, with 19 bases sitting between them. CDR3 length: 15 amino acids. Germline loops: CDR1 MDHEN, CDR2 SYDVKM. CDR3 nucleotides: TGTGCCAGCAGTTTTGTGGGTGCGGTAATCGGCGGCTACACCTTC. This gives the protein CASSFVGAVIGGYTF.